This T cell receptor (beta chain) came from a study of blood T cell repertoires in COVID-19. Authors' processing steps: Reference gene primers were amplified, and this amplification served to estimate nucleated cell counts. The table came from immunoSEQ multiplex PCR; TCRdb's copy has only in-frame clones and leaves some out. V and J calls plus clone size are reproduced from that table; the DNA served to infer D and trimming. The sample lists 150,000 to 200,000 clones; 65% to 85% were seen once. Germline CDR1 and CDR2: SGHTA and FQGTGA. V dropped 3 bases and J dropped 8 bases, with 11 bases sitting between them. This CDR3 has 13 amino acids.

Sequenced: peripheral blood. This sequence joins TRBV7-3 and TRBJ2-1, with D possibly matching TRBD1 (5 bases). This sequence originates from a human donor with acute or convalescent COVID-19. The donor label of this sample is uncertain. The CDR3 DNA follows: TGTGCCAGCAGCTTTCAAGGGGTGGATGAGCAGTTCTTC. Protein: CASSFQGVDEQFF.